The sequence of this T cell receptor (beta chain) was determined in a study of T cell changes during pregnancy in multiple sclerosis. Method: immunoSEQ multiplex PCR; TCRdb's copy keeps in-frame clones and lacks some. Among 30,000 to 35,000 clones, about 89% were seen once, and the ten largest hold about 7.3%. The CDR3 consists of 13 residues. V lost 8 bases, J lost 3 bases, and 7 bases stayed unmatched. Germline assignment: CDR1 MGHDK and CDR2 SYGVNS. This chain joins TRBV25-1 and TRBJ2-7; 7 nucleotides match TRBD2. The clonotype comes from a female donor with multiple sclerosis, enrolled in a pregnancy study. Sequencing was performed on CD8+ T cells from peripheral blood mononuclear cells, taken before pregnancy. The CDR3 protein is CASDGAGVYEQYF. CDR3 sequence (DNA): TGTGCCAGCGACGGGGCGGGAGTCTACGAGCAGTACTTC.